These 10 T cell receptor beta chains were sequenced from one sample in a study of T-cell reconstitution after alpha-beta-depleted transplantation in children. For TCRbeta, the library was prepared with unique molecular identifiers. One entry per CDR3 protein, called by TCRdb with MiXCR from the PCR reads. Of some 180,000 distinct CDR3 sequences listed, 6.6% were seen once; the top ten hold approximately 6%. This sample comprised PBMCs, obtained before TCRalphabeta/CD19-depleted stem cell transplant. The receptor source for this set is a boy aged 2-15 years with acute lymphoblastic leukemia, due to receive a stem cell transplant.

This clonotype was observed a few times. J is TRBJ2-7 and V is TRBV6-5; the D call may be TRBD1 or TRBD2 (6 bases each). V was clipped by 0 bases and J by 3 bases, with 12 bases between them. CDR3 length equals 15 residues. Germline loops: CDR1 MNHEY, CDR2 SVGAGI. CDR3 loop: CASSYSGGRDYEQYF. DNA of the CDR3: TGTGCCAGCAGTTACTCGGGGGGCAGGGACTACGAGCAGTACTTC.

Worth noting for this clonotype: Being one base from a much bigger clone, this may be a read error. No DNA is shown, since the ends of the CDR3 on it are uncertain; the CDR3 is the one TCRdb lists. The chain carries TRBV29-1 and TRBJ2-5; the table calls TRBD2, which could not be checked here. Including both end residues, the CDR3 is 16 amino acids long. In germline, CDR1 is SQVTM, CDR2 ANQGSEA. CDR3 sequence: CSVGWGGGAVKETRYF.

This clonotype came up many times. The rearrangement links TRBV6-1 to TRBJ1-2; D not resolved. Per the germline V gene, CDR1 is MNHNS and CDR2 is SASEGT. This CDR3 is 15 amino acids long. Deletions cut 6 bases from V and 5 bases from J, with 19 bases between. The CDR3 loop reads CASRPALREEYGYTF. The CDR3 DNA reads as TGTGCCAGCAGACCGGCCCTAAGAGAGGAGTATGGCTACACCTTC.

This chain joins TRBV2 and TRBJ2-2, with a tentative D call TRBD2 (6 bases). CDR1 is SNHLY and CDR2 is FYNNEI in the germline V gene. The CDR3 is 15 amino acids. The germline V and J ends were trimmed by 7 bases and 0 bases, with 12 bases remaining between them. CDR3 amino acids: CASKDTGANTGELFF. The DNA for the CDR3 is TGTGCCAGCAAAGATACGGGGGCGAACACCGGGGAGCTGTTTTTT.

This clonotype came up a few times. The chain links TRBV9 to TRBJ1-1; TRBD1 is a possible D gene (5 bases). CDR1 SGDLS and CDR2 YYNGEE come from the germline V gene. The CDR3 loop spans 14 amino acids. Trimming left V 5 bases short and J 5 bases short, with 16 bases between. As DNA, the CDR3 is TGTGCCAGCAGGGGGCCGGGGGGTGGGACTGAAGCTTTCTTT. It is translated as CASRGPGGGTEAFF. Looking up the rest from reference TRBV9 and TRBJ1-1 gives the full variable domain: DSGVTQTPKHLITATGQRVTLRCSPRSGDLSVYWYQQSLDQGLQFLIQYYNGEERAKGNILERFSAQQFPDLHSELNLSSLELGDSALYFCASRGPGGGTEAFFGQGTRLTVV.

This clonotype was detected many times. The rearrangement uses TRBV5-6 and TRBJ2-1; 11 nucleotides agree with TRBD2. The CDR3 covers 15 residues. V was clipped by 5 bases and J by 4 bases; unmatched bases: 5. The germline V gene has CDR1 SGHDT and CDR2 YYEEEE. The CDR3 spells CASSSGTSGYNEQFF. In nucleotides, the CDR3 is TGTGCCAGCAGTTCCGGGACTAGCGGATACAATGAGCAGTTCTTC.

This clonotype was recorded at least ten times. This chain connects TRBV7-2 to TRBJ2-1, with D hard to call. There are 17 residues in the CDR3. CDR1 is SGHTA, CDR2 FQGNSA, per germline. V was trimmed by 5 bases and J by 5 bases, leaving 22 bases between them. CDR3 loop: CASSNFPGPSHHNEQFF. In DNA, the CDR3 is TGTGCCAGCAGCAACTTTCCCGGGCCCTCACACCACAATGAGCAGTTCTTC.

This clonotype is termed medium-sized (0.01 to 0.1%). No conserved phenylalanine or tryptophan ends this CDR3, so it is likely a read error. The DNA is left out, because the CDR3 cannot be placed on it with certainty; the CDR3 is given as TCRdb lists it. V and J are TRBV29-1 and TRBJ2-1; the D call of TRBD2 is as the table states it, not checked on the DNA. Germline V lookup: CDR1 SQVTM, CDR2 ANQGSEA. With termini counted, the CDR3 has 10 amino acids. CDR3 region: CSVDFQGLLY.

This clonotype was recorded at least ten times. V is TRBV5-1 and J is TRBJ2-7; 16 nucleotides align to TRBD2. Trimming took 4 bases from V and 4 from J; bases not matched to a gene: 8. The CDR3 is 17 amino acids. Germline loops: CDR1 SGHRS, CDR2 YFSETQ. The CDR3 nucleotides read TGCGCCAGCAGCGCCGGGACTAGCGGGGGGGCCTTATACGAGCAGTACTTC. Protein: CASSAGTSGGALYEQYF.

This clonotype appeared many times. This chain joins TRBV20-1 and TRBJ2-3; D is undetermined. V dropped 5 bases and J dropped 8 bases, with 11 bases sitting between them. Germline V gene sequence: CDR1 DFQATT, CDR2 SNEGSKA (reference sequence). The CDR3 consists of 11 residues. The DNA of the CDR3 is TGCAGTGCTTCCCCAGTTCCTACGCAGTATTTT. Translated, it gives CSASPVPTQYF.